This entry concerns a single T cell receptor beta chain. What it binds is unknown. These data originate in a study of cytomegalovirus exposure and HLA in healthy donors. PCR involved 60 Vbeta and 13 Jbeta primers. Sequencing used immunoSEQ multiplex PCR; TCRdb keeps in-frame clones, though not all of them. Across 120,000 or so clones, the top ten clones capture approximately 3.9% of the sample. The CDR3 is made up of 15 amino acids. CDR1 and CDR2 from the germline V gene are KGHSH and LQKENI. J gave up 3 bases and V 2 bases, and 1 base lay outside the gene matches. Study conclusions and caveats: Data from an earlier analysis indicated that most TCR beta V segments were productive either about 90% or about 30% of the time. The Asian-associated ancestry cluster reportedly had fewer N-insertions than the approximately 630-donor mean in a later analysis. Using the classifier, cytomegalovirus status was reportedly diagnosed with high specificity and sensitivity.

V usage is TRBV18 and J usage is TRBJ2-1; 10 bases line up with TRBD2. The sample was PBMCs. This receptor was identified in a man aged 18 to 35 in good health and CMV-seronegative. The CDR3 loop is CASSPRTSGYNEQFF. CDR3 DNA: TGTGCCAGCTCACCAAGGACTAGCGGCTACAATGAGCAGTTCTTC.